The present entry profiles one T cell receptor beta chain with its context. Its antigen is as yet unknown. This entry comes from a study of T cell responses to AZD1222 COVID-19 vaccine. General study results and limits: Recipients of AZD1222 seropositive at baseline numbered only 6 or 7. Reportedly, nearly half of unique spike TCRs recognized epitopes outside B.1.351/B.1.1.7 mutations. Donors were chiefly white British, with a greater number of females, and clonal diversity was perhaps underestimated.

Per germline, CDR1 SGHNT and CDR2 YYREEE (reference sequence). With V trimmed by 7 bases and J by 2 bases, 3 bases remained unmatched. This CDR3 comprises 14 residues. Profiled with immunoSEQ multiplex PCR; TCRdb holds only in-frame clones, not every one. The sample contains some 190,000 clones, about nine tenths of which appear only once. This rearrangement joins TRBV5-4 to TRBJ1-2, with TRBD1 matching 12 bases. This sequence originates from an adult who received the AZD1222 COVID-19 vaccine. The sample in question was peripheral blood, obtained 28 days after the second AZD1222 dose. CDR3 residues: CASQGQGANYGYTF. CDR3 nucleotide sequence: TGTGCCAGCCAGGGACAGGGGGCGAACTATGGCTACACCTTC.